The entry below gives a single TCR beta chain sequence along with its context. Its specificity is unknown. Additional DNA sequences in this sample encode the identical CDR3. As defined, naive CD8 cells were CD45RO-negative and positively selected for CCR7, with terminally differentiated effector memory CD45RA+ cells excluded. This table comes from immunoSEQ multiplex PCR, and its TCRdb copy is limited to in-frame clones, with some not included. The sample consists of 1.5 million to 2.5 million clones, 85% to 95% of them appearing once. The data were taken from a study of shared clonotypes between healthy human individuals. Findings of the study overall: A handful of donors had around 5% of their naive CD4 clonotypes in common.

Germline lookup yields CDR1 SGDLS and CDR2 YYNGEE. Trimming took 2 bases from V and 4 from J, leaving 6 bases between them. This CDR3 has 13 amino acids. Material: naive CD8+ T cells sorted from blood. V gene TRBV9 combines with J gene TRBJ2-2, with D possibly being TRBD1 or TRBD2 (5 bases each). The source is a man between 18 and 29 years old in good health. CDR3 nucleotides: TGTGCCAGCAGCGTGGGGGTCACCGGGGAGCTGTTTTTT. This gives the protein CASSVGVTGELFF.